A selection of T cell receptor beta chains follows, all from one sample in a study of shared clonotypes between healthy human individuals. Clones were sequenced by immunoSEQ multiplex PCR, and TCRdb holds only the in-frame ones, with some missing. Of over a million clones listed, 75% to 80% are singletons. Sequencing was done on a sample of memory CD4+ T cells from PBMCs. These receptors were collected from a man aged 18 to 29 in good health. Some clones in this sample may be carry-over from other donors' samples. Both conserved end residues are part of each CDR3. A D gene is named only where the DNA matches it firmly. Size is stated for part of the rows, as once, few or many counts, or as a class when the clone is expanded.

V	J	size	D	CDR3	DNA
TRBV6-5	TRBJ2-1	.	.	CASSYSAGARGNEQFF	TGTGCCAGCAGTTACTCAGCCGGGGCGAGGGGAAATGAGCAGTTCTTC
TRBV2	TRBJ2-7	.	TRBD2	CASIYIRGSGSGEQYF	TGTGCCAGCATCTACATACGGGGTAGCGGGAGCGGCGAGCAGTACTTC
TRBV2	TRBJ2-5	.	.	CASSEVETQYF	TGTGCCAGCAGTGAGGTGGAGACCCAGTACTTC
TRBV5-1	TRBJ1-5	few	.	CASSSGDSNQPQHF	TGCGCCAGCAGCTCCGGGGATAGCAATCAGCCCCAGCATTTT
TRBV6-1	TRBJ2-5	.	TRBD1	CASRDDRALQETQYF	TGTGCCAGCAGGGACGACAGGGCCCTACAAGAGACCCAGTACTTC
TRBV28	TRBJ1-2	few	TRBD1	CASWSGTGYGYTF	TGTGCCAGCTGGTCCGGGACAGGCTATGGCTACACCTTC
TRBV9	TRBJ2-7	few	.	CASSPRESSYEQYF	TGTGCCAGCAGCCCCCGAGAGTCTTCCTACGAGCAGTACTTC
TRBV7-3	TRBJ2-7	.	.	CASSLTGDTTYEQYF	TGTGCCAGCAGCTTAACGGGGGATACGACCTACGAGCAGTACTTC
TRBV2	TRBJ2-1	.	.	CASRVDNEQFF	TGTGCCAGCCGGGTGGACAATGAGCAGTTCTTC
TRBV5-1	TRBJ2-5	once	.	CASSRNGFMETQYF	TGCGCCAGCAGCCGGAACGGATTTATGGAGACCCAGTACTTC
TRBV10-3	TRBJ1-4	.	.	CAISSDAGGGEKLFF	TGTGCCATCAGTTCTGATGCGGGTGGAGGAGAAAAACTGTTTTTT
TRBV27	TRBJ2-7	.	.	CASSPQGFFDEQYF	TGTGCCAGCAGCCCGCAGGGGTTCTTCGACGAGCAGTACTTC
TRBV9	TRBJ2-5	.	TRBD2	CASSPMTSGQETQYF	TGTGCCAGCAGCCCCATGACTAGCGGACAAGAGACCCAGTACTTC
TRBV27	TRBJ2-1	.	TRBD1	CASRRTGTVYWEFF	TGTGCCAGCAGACGCACCGGGACAGTCTATTGGGAGTTCTTC
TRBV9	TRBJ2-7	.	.	CASSVDGGREQYF	TGTGCCAGCAGCGTAGACGGGGGGCGCGAGCAGTACTTC
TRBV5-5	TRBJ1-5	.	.	CASSRALKQGYEPQHF	TGTGCCAGCAGCCGTGCCTTAAAACAGGGTTATGAGCCCCAGCATTTT
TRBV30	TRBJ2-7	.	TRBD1	CAWSQDRAGEQYF	TGTGCCTGGAGCCAGGACAGGGCTGGCGAGCAGTACTTC
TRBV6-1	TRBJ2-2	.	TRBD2	CASSELTSGSNTGELFF	TGTGCCAGCAGTGAACTTACTAGCGGATCGAACACCGGGGAGCTGTTTTTT
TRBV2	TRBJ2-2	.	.	CASSPQGGTGELFF	TGTGCCAGCAGCCCCCAGGGGGGCACCGGGGAGCTGTTTTTT
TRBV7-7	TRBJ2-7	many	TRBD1	CASSLRQGGFYEQYF	TGTGCCAGCAGCTTGCGACAGGGGGGCTTCTACGAGCAGTACTTC
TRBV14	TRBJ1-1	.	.	CASSQGAMNTEAFF	TGTGCCAGCAGCCAAGGGGCGATGAACACTGAAGCTTTCTTT
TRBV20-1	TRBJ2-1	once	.	CSAPPLGEQFF	TGCAGTGCCCCTCCCCTCGGGGAGCAGTTCTTC
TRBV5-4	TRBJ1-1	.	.	CASRYGINTEAFF	TGTGCCAGCAGATATGGGATCAACACTGAAGCTTTCTTT
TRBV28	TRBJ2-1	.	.	CASSCRFCNEQFF	TGTGCCAGCAGTTGCAGGTTTTGCAATGAGCAGTTCTTC
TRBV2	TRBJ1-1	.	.	CASRMDGNTEAFF	TGTGCCAGCAGAATGGACGGGAACACTGAAGCTTTCTTT
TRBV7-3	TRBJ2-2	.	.	CASSPNGLAIPGELFF	TGTGCCAGCAGCCCAAACGGGCTAGCCATCCCCGGGGAGCTGTTTTTT
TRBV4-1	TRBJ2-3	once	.	CASSQDPSADTQYF	TGCGCCAGCAGCCAAGACCCTAGCGCAGATACGCAGTATTTT
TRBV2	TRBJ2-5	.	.	CASIFRETQYF	TGTGCCAGCATTTTTCGGGAGACCCAGTACTTC
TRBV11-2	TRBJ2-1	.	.	CASSLAAGPGEQFF	TGTGCCAGCAGCTTAGCAGCAGGGCCGGGTGAGCAGTTCTTC
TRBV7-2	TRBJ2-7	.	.	CASSLNPGPYEQYF	TGTGCCAGCAGCTTAAACCCTGGGCCCTACGAGCAGTACTTC
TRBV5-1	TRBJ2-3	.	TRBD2	CASSAGLADLSTDTQYF	TGCGCCAGCAGCGCGGGACTAGCTGATCTTAGCACAGATACGCAGTATTTT
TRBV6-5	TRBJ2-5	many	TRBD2	CASSFTSGGFGTQYF	TGTGCCAGCAGTTTTACTAGCGGGGGGTTTGGGACCCAGTACTTC
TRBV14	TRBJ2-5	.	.	CASSQAYRENQYF	TGTGCCAGCAGCCAAGCCTACCGGGAGAACCAGTACTTC
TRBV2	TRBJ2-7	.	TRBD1	CASSVDRGRSEQYF	TGTGCCAGCAGCGTAGACAGGGGGCGCTCCGAGCAGTACTTC
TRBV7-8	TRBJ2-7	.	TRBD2	CASSPGLASTYEQYF	TGTGCCAGCAGCCCGGGACTAGCGAGCACCTACGAGCAGTACTTC
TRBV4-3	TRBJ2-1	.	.	CASSHPGHEPYNEQFF	TGCGCCAGCAGCCATCCGGGACATGAACCTTACAATGAGCAGTTCTTC
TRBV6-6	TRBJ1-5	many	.	CASSYNGQGNQPQHF	TGTGCCAGCAGTTACAACGGGCAGGGCAATCAGCCCCAGCATTTT
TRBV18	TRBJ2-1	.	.	CASSWTYNEQFF	TGTGCCAGCTCATGGACTTACAATGAGCAGTTCTTC
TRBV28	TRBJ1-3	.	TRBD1	CASNLDRASGNTIYF	TGTGCCAGCAACCTCGACAGGGCCTCTGGAAACACCATATATTTT
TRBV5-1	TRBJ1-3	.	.	CASSHGDNSGNTIYF	TGCGCCAGCAGCCATGGGGACAACTCTGGAAACACCATATATTTT
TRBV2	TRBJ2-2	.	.	CATPGLQGSGELFF	TGTGCCACCCCAGGACTACAGGGCAGCGGGGAGCTGTTTTTT
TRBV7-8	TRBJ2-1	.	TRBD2	CASSFVPSGRAGYNEQFF	TGTGCCAGCAGCTTTGTGCCTAGCGGGAGGGCCGGGTACAATGAGCAGTTCTTC
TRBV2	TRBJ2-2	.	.	CASSDRGHTGELFF	TGTGCCAGCAGTGACAGGGGCCACACCGGGGAGCTGTTTTTT
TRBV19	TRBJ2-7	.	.	CASSIQPSHSNSYEQYF	TGTGCCAGTAGTATACAACCTTCACACAGTAACTCCTACGAGCAGTACTTC
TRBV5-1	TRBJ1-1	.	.	CASSRDPSTEAFF	TGCGCCAGCAGCCGAGACCCGAGCACTGAAGCTTTCTTT
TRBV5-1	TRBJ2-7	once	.	CASSGPGSNEQYF	TGCGCCAGCAGCGGCCCCGGATCTAACGAGCAGTACTTC
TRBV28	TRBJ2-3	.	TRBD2	CASSPGGPDTQYF	TGTGCCAGCAGCCCGGGAGGGCCGGATACGCAGTATTTT
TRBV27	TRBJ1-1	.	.	CASRRQLNTEAFF	TGTGCCAGCAGACGACAGCTGAACACTGAAGCTTTCTTT
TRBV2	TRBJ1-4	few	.	CASSDRGQSEEKLFF	TGTGCCAGCAGCGACCGGGGTCAGAGTGAAGAAAAACTGTTTTTT
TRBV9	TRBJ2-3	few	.	CASSLRQGTDTQYF	TGTGCCAGCAGCCTCCGACAGGGCACAGATACGCAGTATTTT
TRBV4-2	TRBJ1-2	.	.	CASSQDPGNYGYTF	TGTGCCAGCAGCCAAGATCCCGGGAACTATGGCTACACCTTC
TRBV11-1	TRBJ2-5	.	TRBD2	CASSSGTSGRAETQYF	TGTGCCAGCAGCTCCGGGACTAGCGGGAGGGCCGAGACCCAGTACTTC
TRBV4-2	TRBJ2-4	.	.	CASSQDWDVAKNIQYF	TGTGCCAGCAGCCAAGATTGGGACGTGGCCAAAAACATTCAGTACTTC